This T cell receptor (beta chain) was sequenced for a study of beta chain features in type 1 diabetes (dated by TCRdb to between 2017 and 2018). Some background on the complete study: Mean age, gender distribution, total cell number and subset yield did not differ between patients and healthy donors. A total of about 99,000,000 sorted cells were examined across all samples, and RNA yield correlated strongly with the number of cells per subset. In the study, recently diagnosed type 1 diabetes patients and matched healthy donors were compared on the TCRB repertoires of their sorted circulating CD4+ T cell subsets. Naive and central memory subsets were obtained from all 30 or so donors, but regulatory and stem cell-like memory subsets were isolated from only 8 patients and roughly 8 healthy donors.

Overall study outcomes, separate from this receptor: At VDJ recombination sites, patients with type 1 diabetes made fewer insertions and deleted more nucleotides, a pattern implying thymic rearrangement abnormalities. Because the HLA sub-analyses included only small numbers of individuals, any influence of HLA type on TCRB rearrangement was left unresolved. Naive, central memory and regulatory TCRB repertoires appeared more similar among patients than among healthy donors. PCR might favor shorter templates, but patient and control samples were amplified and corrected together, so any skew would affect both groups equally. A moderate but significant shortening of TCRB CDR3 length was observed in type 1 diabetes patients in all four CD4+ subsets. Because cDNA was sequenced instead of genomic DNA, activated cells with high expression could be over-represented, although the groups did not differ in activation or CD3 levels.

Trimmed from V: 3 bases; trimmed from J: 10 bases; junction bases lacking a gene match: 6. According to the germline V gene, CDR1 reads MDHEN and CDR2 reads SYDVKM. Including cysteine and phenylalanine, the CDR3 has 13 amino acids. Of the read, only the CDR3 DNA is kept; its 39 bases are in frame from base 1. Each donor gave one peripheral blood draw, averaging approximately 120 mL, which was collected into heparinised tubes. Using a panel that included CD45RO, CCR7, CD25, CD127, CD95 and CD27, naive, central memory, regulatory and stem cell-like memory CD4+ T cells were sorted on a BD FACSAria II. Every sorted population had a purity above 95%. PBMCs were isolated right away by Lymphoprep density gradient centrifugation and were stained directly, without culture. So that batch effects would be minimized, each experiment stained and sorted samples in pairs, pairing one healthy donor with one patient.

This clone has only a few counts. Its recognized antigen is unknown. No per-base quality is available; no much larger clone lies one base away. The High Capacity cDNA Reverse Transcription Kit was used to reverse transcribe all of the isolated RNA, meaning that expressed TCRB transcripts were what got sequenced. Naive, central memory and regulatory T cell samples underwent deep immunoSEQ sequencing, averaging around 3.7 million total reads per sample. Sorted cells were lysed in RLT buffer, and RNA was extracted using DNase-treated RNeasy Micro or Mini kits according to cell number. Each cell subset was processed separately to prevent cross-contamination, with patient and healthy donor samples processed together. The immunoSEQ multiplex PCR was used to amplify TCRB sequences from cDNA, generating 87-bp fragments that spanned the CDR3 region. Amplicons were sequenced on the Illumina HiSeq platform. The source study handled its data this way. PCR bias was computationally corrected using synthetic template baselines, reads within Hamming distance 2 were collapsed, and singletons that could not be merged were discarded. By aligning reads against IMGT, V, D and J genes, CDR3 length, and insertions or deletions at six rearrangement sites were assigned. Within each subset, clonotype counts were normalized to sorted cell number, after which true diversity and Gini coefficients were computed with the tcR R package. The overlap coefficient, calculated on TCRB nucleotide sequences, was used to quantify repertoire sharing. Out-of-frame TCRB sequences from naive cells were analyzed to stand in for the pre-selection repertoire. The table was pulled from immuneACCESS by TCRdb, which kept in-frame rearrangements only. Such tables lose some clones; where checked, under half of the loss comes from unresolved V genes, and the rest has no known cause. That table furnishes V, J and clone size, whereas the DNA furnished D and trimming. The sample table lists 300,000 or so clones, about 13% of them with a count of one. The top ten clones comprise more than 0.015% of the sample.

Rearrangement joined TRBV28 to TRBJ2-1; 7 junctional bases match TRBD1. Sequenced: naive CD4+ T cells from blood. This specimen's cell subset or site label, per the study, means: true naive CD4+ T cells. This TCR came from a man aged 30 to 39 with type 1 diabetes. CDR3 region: CASSFGTEGEQFF. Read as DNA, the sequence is TGTGCCAGCAGTTTTGGGACAGAGGGGGAGCAGTTCTTC.